The entry that follows covers one TCR beta chain sequence. Its antigen is as yet unknown. These data belong to a study of blood T cells in healthy people across ages. A J-beta primer mix and a sample-barcoded 5' primer were used in a second PCR of about 7 to 12 cycles. TCRdb recomputed calls from the 5' RACE reads with MiXCR, one row per CDR3 protein. The profile covers around 900,000 distinct CDR3 sequences, with around 30% appearing a single time and roughly a sixth taken by the ten largest. Findings and limits, study-wide: A greater number of naive CD4+ cells and higher diversity distinguished long-lived donors from aged donors.

The germline CDR1 and CDR2 sequences are SGDLS and YYNGEE. The CDR3 covers 15 residues. V was clipped by 3 bases and J by 2 bases; unmatched bases: 7. The chain has TRBV9 and TRBJ1-1, with 7 bases matching TRBD1. Sequencing was done on a sample of blood. The clonotype comes from a woman of 80 years or more in good health. The chain's CDR3 is CASSDRGGVNTEAFF. CDR3 sequence (DNA): TGTGCCAGCAGCGACAGGGGTGGAGTAAACACTGAAGCTTTCTTT. The full variable domain, its missing parts supplied by reference TRBV9 and TRBJ1-1, is DSGVTQTPKHLITATGQRVTLRCSPRSGDLSVYWYQQSLDQGLQFLIQYYNGEERAKGNILERFSAQQFPDLHSELNLSSLELGDSALYFCASSDRGGVNTEAFFGQGTRLTVV.